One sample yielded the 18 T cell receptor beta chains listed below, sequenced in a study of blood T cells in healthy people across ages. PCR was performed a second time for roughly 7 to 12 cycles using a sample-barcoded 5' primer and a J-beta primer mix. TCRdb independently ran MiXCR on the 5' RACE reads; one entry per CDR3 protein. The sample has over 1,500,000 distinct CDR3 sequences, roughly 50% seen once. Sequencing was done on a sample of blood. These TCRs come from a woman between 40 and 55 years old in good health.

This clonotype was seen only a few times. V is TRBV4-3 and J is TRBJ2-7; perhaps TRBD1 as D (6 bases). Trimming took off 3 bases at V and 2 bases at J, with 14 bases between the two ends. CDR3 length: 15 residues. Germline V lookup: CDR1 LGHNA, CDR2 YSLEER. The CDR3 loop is CASSHQDSVAYEQYF. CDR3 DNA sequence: TGCGCCAGCAGCCACCAGGACAGTGTGGCCTACGAGCAGTACTTC.

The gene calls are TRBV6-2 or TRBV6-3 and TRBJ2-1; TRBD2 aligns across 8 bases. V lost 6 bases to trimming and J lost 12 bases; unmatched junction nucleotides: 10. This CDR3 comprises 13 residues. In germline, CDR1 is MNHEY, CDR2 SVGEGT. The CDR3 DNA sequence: TGTGCCAGCAGCCCCTCGGGCGGGGGGATGCAGTTCTTC. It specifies CASSPSGGGMQFF.

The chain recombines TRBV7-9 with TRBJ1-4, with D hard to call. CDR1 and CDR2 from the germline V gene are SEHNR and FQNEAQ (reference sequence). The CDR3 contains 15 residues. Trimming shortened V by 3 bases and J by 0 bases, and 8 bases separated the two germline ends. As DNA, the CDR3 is TGTGCCAGCAGCTTGAGGGAGACAACTAATGAAAAACTGTTTTTT. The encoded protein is CASSLRETTNEKLFF.

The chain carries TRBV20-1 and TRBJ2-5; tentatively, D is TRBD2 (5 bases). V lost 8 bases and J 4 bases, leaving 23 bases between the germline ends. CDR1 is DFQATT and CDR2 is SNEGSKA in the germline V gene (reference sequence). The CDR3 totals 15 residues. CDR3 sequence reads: CSMVASHVPRETQYF. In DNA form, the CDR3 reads TGCAGTATGGTAGCGTCCCACGTGCCTAGAGAGACCCAGTACTTC.

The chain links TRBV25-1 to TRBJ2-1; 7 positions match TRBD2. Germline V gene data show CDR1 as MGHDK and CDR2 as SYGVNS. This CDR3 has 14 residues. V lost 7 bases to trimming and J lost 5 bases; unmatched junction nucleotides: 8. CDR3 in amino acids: CASTGGGWDNEQFF. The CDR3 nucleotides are TGTGCCAGCACTGGGGGGGGTTGGGACAATGAGCAGTTCTTC.

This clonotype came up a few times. The CDR3 reads CASSFQGNSYEQYF. As DNA, the CDR3 is TGCGCCAGCAGCTTCCAGGGAAATTCCTACGAGCAGTACTTC. This chain links TRBV5-1 with TRBJ2-7, with D maybe TRBD1 (5 bases). The CDR3 extends over 14 amino acids. The ends were cut back, 2 bases at V and 1 base at J, with 10 bases in the middle. Germline lookup yields CDR1 SGHRS and CDR2 YFSETQ.

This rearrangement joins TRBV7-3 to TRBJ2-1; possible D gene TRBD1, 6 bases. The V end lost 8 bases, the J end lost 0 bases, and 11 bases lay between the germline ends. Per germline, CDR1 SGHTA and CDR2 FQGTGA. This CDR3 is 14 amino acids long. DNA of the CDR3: TGTGCCAGCGGAAGACAGGCCTCCTACAATGAGCAGTTCTTC. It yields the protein CASGRQASYNEQFF.

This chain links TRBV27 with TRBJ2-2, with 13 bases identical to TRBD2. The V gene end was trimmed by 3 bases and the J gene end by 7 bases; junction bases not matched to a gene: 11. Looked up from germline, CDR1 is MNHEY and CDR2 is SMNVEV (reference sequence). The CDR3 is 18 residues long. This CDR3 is CASSFNPLRTSGGGELFF. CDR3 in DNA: TGTGCCAGCAGTTTCAACCCCCTCAGGACTAGCGGGGGCGGGGAGCTGTTTTTT.

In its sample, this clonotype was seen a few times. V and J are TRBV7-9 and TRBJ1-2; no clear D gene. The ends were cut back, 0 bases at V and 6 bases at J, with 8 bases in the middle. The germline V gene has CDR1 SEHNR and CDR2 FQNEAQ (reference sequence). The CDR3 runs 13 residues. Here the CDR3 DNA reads TGTGCCAGCAGCTTAGCCGGGGTAAATGGCTACACCTTC. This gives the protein CASSLAGVNGYTF.

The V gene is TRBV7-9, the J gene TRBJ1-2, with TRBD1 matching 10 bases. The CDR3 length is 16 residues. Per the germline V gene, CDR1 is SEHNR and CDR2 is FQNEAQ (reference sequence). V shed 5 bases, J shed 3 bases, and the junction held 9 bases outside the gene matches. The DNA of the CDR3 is TGTGCCAGCAGCCGACAGGGGGCGGGACTCTACTATGGCTACACCTTC. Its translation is CASSRQGAGLYYGYTF.

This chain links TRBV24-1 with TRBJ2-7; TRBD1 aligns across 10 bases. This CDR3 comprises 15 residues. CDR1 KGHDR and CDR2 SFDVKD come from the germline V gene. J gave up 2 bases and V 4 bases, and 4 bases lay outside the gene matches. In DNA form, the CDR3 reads TGTGCCACCAGTGAACTGGACAGGGGGACCTACGAGCAGTACTTC. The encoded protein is CATSELDRGTYEQYF.

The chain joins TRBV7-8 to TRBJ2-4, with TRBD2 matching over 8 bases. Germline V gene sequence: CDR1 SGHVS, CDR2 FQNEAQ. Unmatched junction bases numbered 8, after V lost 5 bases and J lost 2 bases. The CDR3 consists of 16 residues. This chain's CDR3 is CASSPKLAAPKNIQYF. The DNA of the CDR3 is TGTGCCAGCAGCCCTAAACTAGCGGCCCCCAAAAACATTCAGTACTTC.

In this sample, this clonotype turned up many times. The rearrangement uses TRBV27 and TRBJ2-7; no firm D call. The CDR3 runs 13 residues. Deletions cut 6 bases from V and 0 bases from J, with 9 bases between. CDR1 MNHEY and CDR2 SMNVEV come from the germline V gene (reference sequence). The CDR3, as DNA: TGTGCCAGCAGCTTAACCCTCTCCTACGAGCAGTACTTC. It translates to CASSLTLSYEQYF.

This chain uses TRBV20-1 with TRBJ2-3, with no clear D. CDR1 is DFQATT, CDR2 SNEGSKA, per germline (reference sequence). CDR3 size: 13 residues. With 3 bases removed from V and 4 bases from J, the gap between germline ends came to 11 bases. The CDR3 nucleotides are TGCAGTGCTAGTGAGGCGACCGCAGATACGCAGTATTTT. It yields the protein CSASEATADTQYF.

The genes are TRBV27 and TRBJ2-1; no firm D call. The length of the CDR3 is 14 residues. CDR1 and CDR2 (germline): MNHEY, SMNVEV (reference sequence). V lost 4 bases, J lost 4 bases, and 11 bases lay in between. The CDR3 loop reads CASSSPIFYNEQFF. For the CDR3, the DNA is TGTGCCAGCAGTTCCCCCATCTTTTACAATGAGCAGTTCTTC.

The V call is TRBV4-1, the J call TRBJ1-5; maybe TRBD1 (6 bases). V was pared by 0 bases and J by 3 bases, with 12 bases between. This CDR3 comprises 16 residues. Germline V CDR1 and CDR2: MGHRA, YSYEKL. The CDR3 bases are TGCGCCAGCAGCCAAGATCTAGGGGGGAACAATCAGCCCCAGCATTTT. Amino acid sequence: CASSQDLGGNNQPQHF.

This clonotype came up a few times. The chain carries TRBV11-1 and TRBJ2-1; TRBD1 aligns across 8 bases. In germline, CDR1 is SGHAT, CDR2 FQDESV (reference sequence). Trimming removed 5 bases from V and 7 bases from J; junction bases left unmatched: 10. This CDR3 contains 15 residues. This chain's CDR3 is CASSRLQGGGNEQFF. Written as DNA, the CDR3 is TGTGCCAGCAGCCGCTTACAGGGGGGCGGGAATGAGCAGTTCTTC.

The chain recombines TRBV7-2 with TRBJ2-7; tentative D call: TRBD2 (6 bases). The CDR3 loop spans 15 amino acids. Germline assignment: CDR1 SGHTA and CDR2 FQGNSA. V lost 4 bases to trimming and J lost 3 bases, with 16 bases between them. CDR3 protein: CASSSGPGGVYEQYF. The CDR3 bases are TGTGCCAGCAGCTCTGGACCCGGGGGAGTCTACGAGCAGTACTTC.